The rows below give T cell receptor beta chains drawn from one sample of a study of tumor-infiltrating lymphocytes in primary liver carcinoma. TCRdb independently ran MiXCR on the multiplex PCR reads; one entry per CDR3 protein. The table includes 190,000 or so distinct CDR3 sequences, 65% detected once. Sequencing input: peripheral blood. These receptors were taken from a woman aged 60-75 years with primary liver carcinoma and hepatitis B virus infection. Both conserved end residues are part of each CDR3. A D gene is named only where the DNA matches it firmly. Clone size is shown for a subset of rows, as once, few, many or a class of expanded clone.

TRBV11-2	TRBJ1-6	-	-	TGCGCCAGCAACTTTAGCAGGGACACTTCACCCCTCCACTTT	CASNFSRDTSPLHF
TRBV6-6	TRBJ2-2	-	-	TGTGCCAGCAGTTCAACAGGGCACCCCGCGAACACCGGGGAGCTGTTTTTT	CASSSTGHPANTGELFF
TRBV6-1	TRBJ1-1	many	-	TGTGCCAGCAGTGATCCCGGGTTGGCGAACACTGAAGCTTTCTTT	CASSDPGLANTEAFF
TRBV7-9	TRBJ2-1	few	TRBD2	TGTGCCAGCAGCTTATTCGGGAGGGGCGACAATGAGCAGTTCTTC	CASSLFGRGDNEQFF
TRBV28	TRBJ2-3	-	-	TGTGCCATCAGTTTAGAAGGGGAAGGGGTCGATACGCGGTATTTT	CAISLEGEGVDTRYF
TRBV2	TRBJ1-5	-	-	TGTGCCAGCAGTGAATTTCTGTATAGTAATCAGCCCCAGCATTTT	CASSEFLYSNQPQHF
TRBV4-1	TRBJ2-7	-	-	TGCGCCAGCAGCCATCCCAAGCTACAGGATAACTCCTACGAGCAGTACTTC	CASSHPKLQDNSYEQYF
TRBV11-1	TRBJ2-1	-	TRBD1	TGTGCCAGCACCTCATCCCGAGACAGGGGCTTAAATGAGCAGTTCTTC	CASTSSRDRGLNEQFF
TRBV11-2	TRBJ1-3	-	TRBD1	TGTGCCAGCAAGAGGACAGGGTTGAACACCATATATTTT	CASKRTGLNTIYF
TRBV27	TRBJ2-1	-	-	TGTGCCAGCAGTTCGTTCGGGGTGTGGGACAATGAGCAGTTCTTC	CASSSFGVWDNEQFF
TRBV2	TRBJ2-3	few	-	TGTGCCAGCAAGGGGACCACAGATACGCAGTATTTT	CASKGTTDTQYF
TRBV5-1	TRBJ2-3	-	-	TGCGCCAGCAGTATGGCCGGGCGGGCCGACACAGATACGCAGTATTTT	CASSMAGRADTDTQYF
TRBV6-1	TRBJ2-3	-	TRBD2	TGTGCCACCCTCCTCCAAGCGGGAATCGCAGATACGCTGTATTTT	CATLLQAGIADTLYF
TRBV6-5	TRBJ2-6	many	TRBD1	TGTGCCAGCAGTTCCGGGACAGCCTACTCTGGGGCCAACGTCCTGACTTTC	CASSSGTAYSGANVLTF
TRBV10-2	TRBJ2-7	once	TRBD2	TGCGCCAGCAGTGAGTCCGGAGTGACTAGCGGGTCCTACGACCAGTACTTC	CASSESGVTSGSYDQYF
TRBV11-2	TRBJ2-3	-	TRBD2	TGTGCCAGCAGCTTATATTCTAGCGGGAGGTCGCAGTATTTT	CASSLYSSGRSQYF
TRBV2	TRBJ2-4	-	TRBD2	TGTGCCAGCAGGCTGACCGGGACTAGCGTCAAAAACATTCAGTACTTC	CASRLTGTSVKNIQYF
TRBV11-2	TRBJ2-1	-	TRBD2	TGTGCCAGCAGCTTAGAGGTAGGACTAGCGGAAGAGCAGTTCTTC	CASSLEVGLAEEQFF
TRBV6-1	TRBJ2-7	-	TRBD1	TGTGCCAGCACCCACGCAGGGGGCTCCTACAAGCAGTACTTC	CASTHAGGSYKQYF
TRBV30	TRBJ1-1	-	TRBD1	TGTGCCTGGAGTGTTCGGACAGGGAGTAAAGTGAACACTGAAGCTTTCTTT	CAWSVRTGSKVNTEAFF
TRBV12-3/TRBV12-4	TRBJ2-6	-	TRBD2	TGTGCCAGCAGTTTAGGGATGGGGCGGGGGGCGAATGGGGCCAACGTCCTGACTTTC	CASSLGMGRGANGANVLTF
TRBV10-1	TRBJ1-1	many	-	TGCGCCAGCAGTGAGTGTTGCGCGGACACGAACACTGAAGCTTTCTTT	CASSECCADTNTEAFF
TRBV5-1	TRBJ2-7	once	TRBD1	TGCACCAGCAGCTTGGCCAGGGGGCTTTACGAGCAGTACTTC	CTSSLARGLYEQYF
TRBV11-2	TRBJ2-3	-	-	TGTGCCAAGAGCTTAGTACCAAGTGCAGATACGCAGTATTTT	CAKSLVPSADTQYF
TRBV6-2/TRBV6-3	TRBJ2-2	few	TRBD2	TGTGCCAGCAGTCGTACTCTAGCGGGAGTCGGGGACCTGTTCTTT	CASSRTLAGVGDLFF
TRBV5-5	TRBJ2-7	-	TRBD2	TGTGCCAGCACCTTGGAGGCGGGAGACCACGAGCAGTACTTC	CASTLEAGDHEQYF
TRBV5-1	TRBJ1-1	many	-	TGCGCCAGCAGCATTGGTCTGGGGGCCGGAACTGAAGCTTTCTTT	CASSIGLGAGTEAFF
TRBV7-9	TRBJ1-5	-	-	TGTGCCAGCAGCACCGGACCAGGGCAGCCCCAGCATTTT	CASSTGPGQPQHF
TRBV11-2	TRBJ2-5	-	TRBD2	TGTGCCAGCAGCTTAGACGTCCCGGGACTACAAGGGACCCAGTACTTC	CASSLDVPGLQGTQYF
TRBV11-2	TRBJ2-7	-	TRBD2	TGTGCCAGCAGCTTAAAAGGTAGCGGGATGTTCGAGCGGTACTTC	CASSLKGSGMFERYF
TRBV11-3	TRBJ2-3	-	-	TGTGCCAGCAGCTTAACCCCCACAGGAGATACGCAGTATTTT	CASSLTPTGDTQYF
TRBV6-6	TRBJ2-7	once	-	TGTGCCTGCAGTTCCCTGCCCCTAGGTCTAGATCCCCTCGAGCAGTACTTC	CACSSLPLGLDPLEQYF
TRBV29-1	TRBJ1-2	-	-	TGCAGCGTTGAAATGTGGAGGGAGAACTATGGCTACACCTTC	CSVEMWRENYGYTF
TRBV11-2	TRBJ1-2	-	-	TGTGCCAGCAGCCCCGGGGCAGATTATTTTGGCTACACCTTC	CASSPGADYFGYTF
TRBV11-2	TRBJ2-7	-	-	TGTGTCAGCAGCTTAGAGGCAGGGAATGAGAAGGAGCAGTACTTC	CVSSLEAGNEKEQYF
TRBV5-1	TRBJ2-7	-	-	TGCGCCAGCAGCCCAGGGATAGGGAGATCCTACGAGCAGTACTTC	CASSPGIGRSYEQYF
TRBV28	TRBJ1-2	once	-	TGTGCCAGCAGTTTAAAGGGAAGAGTCCTCAGCTATGGCTACACCTTC	CASSLKGRVLSYGYTF
TRBV11-2	TRBJ2-3	-	-	TGTGCCGGCAGCCTCGGACAGACTAGCACAGATACGCAGTATTTT	CAGSLGQTSTDTQYF
TRBV29-1	TRBJ1-1	-	-	TGCAGCGTTGGACCCGTAGGGAGTGAGGGCACTGAAGCTTTCTTT	CSVGPVGSEGTEAFF
TRBV11-2	TRBJ1-2	once	-	TGTGCCAGCAACTTAATGGATTTTGGCTACACCTTC	CASNLMDFGYTF
TRBV6-5	TRBJ2-4	-	-	TGTGCCAGCAGTGTCAGGGTTCGGGACATTCAGTACTTC	CASSVRVRDIQYF
TRBV28	TRBJ2-7	few	TRBD1	TGTGCCAGCAGTTTAGTCGGGACAGGCTACGAGCAGTACTTC	CASSLVGTGYEQYF
TRBV6-6	TRBJ2-1	few	-	TGTGCCAGCAGATACCCGGCCCCCAACAATGGGCAGTTCTTC	CASRYPAPNNGQFF
TRBV6-5	TRBJ2-3	-	TRBD2	TGTACCAGCAGTCCTAGCGGGGCCAGCACAGATACGCAGTATTTT	CTSSPSGASTDTQYF
TRBV6-5	TRBJ2-7	many	TRBD1	TGTGCCAGCAGACAGGGGTCCTACGAGCAGTACTTC	CASRQGSYEQYF
TRBV7-9	TRBJ2-7	-	-	TGTGCCAGCAGCTTATATGGTTCAGAACGAAGCTACGAGCAGTACTTC	CASSLYGSERSYEQYF
TRBV4-1	TRBJ2-6	once	TRBD1	TGCGCCAGCAGCCCGTTACGGGGACAGGGGACTTCGTATCGTCCTGGGGCCAACGTCCTGACTTTC	CASSPLRGQGTSYRPGANVLTF
TRBV11-3	TRBJ2-1	-	TRBD2	TGTGCCAGCAGCTTAGGTCAAGGCGGGAGGTTCGGCTACAGTGAGCAGTTCTTC	CASSLGQGGRFGYSEQFF